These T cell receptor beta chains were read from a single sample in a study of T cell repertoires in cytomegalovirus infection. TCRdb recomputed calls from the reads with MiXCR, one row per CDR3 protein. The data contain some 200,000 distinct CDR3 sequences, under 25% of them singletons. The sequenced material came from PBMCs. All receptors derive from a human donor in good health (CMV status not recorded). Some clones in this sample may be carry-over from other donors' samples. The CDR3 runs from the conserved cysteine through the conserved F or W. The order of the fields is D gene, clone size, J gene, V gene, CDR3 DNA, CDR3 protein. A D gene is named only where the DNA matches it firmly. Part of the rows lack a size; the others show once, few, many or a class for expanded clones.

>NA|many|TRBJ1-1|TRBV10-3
TGTGCCATCAGTGACTTGGGTGTGGGCACTGAAGCTTTCTTT
CAISDLGVGTEAFF
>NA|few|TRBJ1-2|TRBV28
TGTGCCAGCAGTGGGGGGTCCTATGGCTACACCTTC
CASSGGSYGYTF
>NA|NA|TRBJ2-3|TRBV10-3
TGTGCCATCGGACGGGACACAGATACGCAGTATTTT
CAIGRDTDTQYF
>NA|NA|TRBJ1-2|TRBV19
TGTGCCAGTAGTAGGGGTTCAGATAACTATGGCTACACCTTC
CASSRGSDNYGYTF
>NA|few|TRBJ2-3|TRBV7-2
TGTGCCAGCAGAGGGGGAGCGCGGGGGAGAGATACGCAGTATTTT
CASRGGARGRDTQYF
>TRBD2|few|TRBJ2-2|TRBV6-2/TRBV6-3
TGTGCCAGCAGTTACTCCGGGGGGATATCGAACACCGGGGAGCTGTTTTTT
CASSYSGGISNTGELFF
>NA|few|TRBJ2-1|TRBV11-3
TGTGCCAGCAGCCAGTGGGGCCCAGACAATGAGCAGTTCTTC
CASSQWGPDNEQFF
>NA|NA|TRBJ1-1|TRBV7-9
TGTGCCAGCAGCTTAGAGAGGTCTATGAACACTGAAGCTTTCTTT
CASSLERSMNTEAFF
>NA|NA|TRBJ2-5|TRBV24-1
TGTGCCACCAGTGAAACCGACCCGTACCAAGAGACCCAGTACTTC
CATSETDPYQETQYF
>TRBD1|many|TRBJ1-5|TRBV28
TGTGCCAGCAGTTCCCATGCAGGGGGCGGCAATCAGCCCCAGCATTTT
CASSSHAGGGNQPQHF
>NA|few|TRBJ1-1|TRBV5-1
TGCGCCAGCAGCAGGTCGGGGTTTCACACTGAAGCTTTCTTT
CASSRSGFHTEAFF
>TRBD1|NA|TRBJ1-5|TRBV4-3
TGCGCCAGCAGCCCCTACGGACAGGAAAGAAATCAGCCCCAGCATTTT
CASSPYGQERNQPQHF
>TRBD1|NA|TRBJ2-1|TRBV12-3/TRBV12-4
TGTGCCAGCAGTATACGCTCTACAGGGGGCCCCTACAATGAGCAGTTCTTC
CASSIRSTGGPYNEQFF
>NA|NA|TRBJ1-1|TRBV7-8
TGTGCCAGCAGCTCCACCGGTTACCTTGAAGCTTTCTTT
CASSSTGYLEAFF
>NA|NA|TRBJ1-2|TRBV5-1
TGCGCCAGCAGCTTGGGCCAGGGAGGTGGTGGCTACACCTTC
CASSLGQGGGGYTF
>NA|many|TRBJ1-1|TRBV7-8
TGTGCCAGCAGCCCAGACAGCCTCCAGGAAGCTTTCTTT
CASSPDSLQEAFF
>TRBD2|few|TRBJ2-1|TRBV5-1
TGCGCCAGCAGCTACCTTAGCGGGGGCTCCTACAATGAGCAGTTCTTC
CASSYLSGGSYNEQFF
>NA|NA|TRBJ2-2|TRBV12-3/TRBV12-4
TGTGCCAGCAGTTTAGCCCCCGGGGAGCTGTTTTTT
CASSLAPGELFF
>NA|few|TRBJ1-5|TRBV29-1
TGCAGCGTTGATGGTAAGGCGAGTCAGCCCCAGCATTTT
CSVDGKASQPQHF
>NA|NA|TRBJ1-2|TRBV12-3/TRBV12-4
TGTGCCAGCAGTTTAAGTTGGGATTTCGGTGGCTACACCTTC
CASSLSWDFGGYTF
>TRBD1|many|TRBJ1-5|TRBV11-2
TGTGCCAGCAGCTTAGGGGGGACAGCTCATCAGCCCCAGCATTTT
CASSLGGTAHQPQHF
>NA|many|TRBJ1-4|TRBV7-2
TGTGCCAGCAGCCAATGGACAACCCCTAATGAAAAACTGTTTTTT
CASSQWTTPNEKLFF
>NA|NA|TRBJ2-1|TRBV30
TGTGCCTGGAGTGTAAGCCTAGCCTCTACCTACAATGAGCAGTTCTTC
CAWSVSLASTYNEQFF
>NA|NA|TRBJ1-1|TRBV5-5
TGTGCCAGCAGCTTGGAACTGTCGAACACTGAAGCTTTCTTT
CASSLELSNTEAFF
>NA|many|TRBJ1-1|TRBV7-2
TGTGCCAGCAGCACTACAGGGTTCGTGCCTGAAGCTTTCTTT
CASSTTGFVPEAFF
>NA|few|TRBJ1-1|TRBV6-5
TGTGCCAGCAGAAGAGTACAGGGACCCTCAGGCACTGAAGCTTTCTTT
CASRRVQGPSGTEAFF
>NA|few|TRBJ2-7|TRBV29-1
TGCAGCGTTTCCGACAGATCCTACGAGCAGTACTTC
CSVSDRSYEQYF
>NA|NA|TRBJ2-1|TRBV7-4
TGTGCCAGCAGCTTCTCCCCGGCGGGCAATGAGCAGTTCTTC
CASSFSPAGNEQFF
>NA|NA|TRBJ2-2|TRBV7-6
TGTGCCAGCAGCCACGCCCCAGCTGCGAACACCGGGGAGCTGTTTTTT
CASSHAPAANTGELFF
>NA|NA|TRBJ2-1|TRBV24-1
TGTGCCACCAGTGATCAGATTAGTGGCTCCGACAATGAGCAGTTCTTC
CATSDQISGSDNEQFF
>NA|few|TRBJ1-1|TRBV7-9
TGTGCCAGCAGCGAAGGGGCAGTCGGGAGGCTAAACACTGAAGCTTTCTTT
CASSEGAVGRLNTEAFF
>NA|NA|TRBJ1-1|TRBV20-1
TGCAGTGCTAGAGATCTCTACAGCCCTACTGAAGCTTTCTTT
CSARDLYSPTEAFF
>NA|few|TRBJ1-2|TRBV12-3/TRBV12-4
TGTGCCAGCAGTTTAGGGGGGGTGAATGGCTACACCTTC
CASSLGGVNGYTF
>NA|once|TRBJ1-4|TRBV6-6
TGTGCCAGCAGGGGACCGGCTAATGAAAAACTGTTTTTT
CASRGPANEKLFF
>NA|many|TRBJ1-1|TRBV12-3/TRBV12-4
TGTGCCAGCAGTTTACCCCCCACTGAAGCTTTCTTT
CASSLPPTEAFF
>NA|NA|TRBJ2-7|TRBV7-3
TGTGCCAGCAGCTTAACGAGGCAGGAAATCTACGAGCAGTACTTC
CASSLTRQEIYEQYF
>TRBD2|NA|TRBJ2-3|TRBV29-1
TGCAGCGTTGACAGCGGGGCTAGCACAGATACGCAGTATTTT
CSVDSGASTDTQYF
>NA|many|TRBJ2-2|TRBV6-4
TGTGCCAGCAGTGACACGAACACCGGGGAGCTGTTTTTT
CASSDTNTGELFF
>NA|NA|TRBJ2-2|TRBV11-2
TGTGCCAGCAGAGTTTCGGGGTTCACCGGGGAGCTGTTTTTT
CASRVSGFTGELFF